The entry that follows covers one T cell receptor beta chain sequence. Its antigen has not been determined. No base quality values were provided; no much bigger clone lies one nucleotide off. V gives up 2 bases and J gives up 4 bases, and the segment between their germline ends measures 6 bases. The CDR3 sequence holds 12 residues, the cysteine and phenylalanine included. The retained sequence is limited to the CDR3, 36 bases, with the frame set at the first base. The CDR1 and CDR2 encoded by the germline V gene (reference sequence) are MNHEY and SMNVEV. These data belong to a study of shared clonotypes between healthy human individuals (dated by TCRdb to 2020 to 2022). General notes on the study: The cohort comprised a couple of women and a few men aged 18 to 49 years. Per donor, leukapheresis produced somewhere between about 0.94 and 8.9 billion PBMCs. Different laboratories and diverse techniques were used to prepare libraries and sequence TCR repertoires, to increase sequencing depth and limit assay-specific biases. Per donor, three plates each were used for CD4 naive and CD4 memory, two for CD8 naive, and one for CD8 memory. To estimate repertoire size and how much clonotype sharing occurs between individuals, the study deeply sequenced the blood TCR repertoires of 4 to 6 healthy adults. Results the study describes overall, beyond this receptor: The small number of donors limited the genetic and exposure-history diversity represented. Sampling was limited to blood, and TCR repertoires in tissue likely differ from TCR repertoires in blood. Incomplete sequencing was indicated by rarefaction of sorted-subset datasets, despite the large sequencing depth. Pairwise subsampling indicated that sequencing depth was expected to affect the degree of clonotype sharing among donors. Higher generation probabilities were observed for clonotypes shared by all four sorted-subset donors than for non-shared clonotypes. About 4.5% of naive CD4, 3.5% of naive CD8, 2% to 2.5% of memory CD4, and 0.4% of memory CD8 clonotypes were shared across a few donors. Naive subsets generally had larger estimated clonotype richness than memory subsets.

Donors were healthy HIV-negative adults with no recently reported acute infections or vaccinations. Every donor was a Caucasian adult living in Nashville, Tennessee, USA. Magnetic negative selection was used to enrich CD4+ T cells, after which naive cells were positively selected on CD45RA and the negative fraction became the memory subset. Blood was obtained by leukapheresis, after which PBMCs were separated by Ficoll-Histopaque density gradient centrifugation and cryopreserved in liquid nitrogen vapor phase. Analytical flow cytometry was used to check the purity and quantity of every magnetically sorted T cell population. Each sorted fraction had its genomic DNA isolated and then quantified by UV absorbance on a Nanodrop 2000c. TCR CDR3 regions were amplified from genomic DNA by multiplex PCR using the deep immunoSEQ assay. For each cell subset, the extracted genomic DNA was distributed evenly across all wells of several immunoSEQ 96-well plates, and each plate served as one replicate. For sorted subsets, approximately 210 ng genomic DNA, equal to tens of thousands of T cell genomes, was loaded into each replicate PCR. Purified libraries were quantified with a Qubit 3.0 fluorometer, sized on a Bioanalyzer 2100, and re-quantified with the KAPA Library Quantification kit. A separate single-read 150-cycle Illumina NextSeq 550 flow cell was used to sequence each immunoSEQ 96-well plate. The paper's processing steps were these. Because the immunoSEQ output included only junctional sequences and no quality scores, the filtering could not be the same as the filtering used for full-length reads. To assign V/J genes and CDR3, sequences were annotated against IMGT germline references using PyIR, a Python wrapper for IgBLAST v1.9. Reads with weak V/J assignments (E-value above 1e-6), missing CDR3, stop codons, out-of-frame junctions, or ambiguous translated residues were removed. V3J clonotypes were defined as sequences sharing the same inferred V gene, J gene, and CDR3 amino acid sequence. To compute the percentage overlap between repertoires, the number of shared unique clonotypes was divided by the size of the smaller repertoire. RTK rarefaction, the Chao1 estimator, and Recon v2.1 estimates of unobserved clonotypes were used to assess repertoire richness. For all TCRbeta clonotypes obtained by the gDNA method from four donors, generation probabilities were computed with OLGA. TCRdb carries this immuneACCESS record with in-frame sequences only. Its versions omit some clonotypes, under half of them owing to an unresolved V gene in the studies checked, with the rest unexplained. The V and J calls and clone size come from that table; D and trimming were worked out from the DNA. The sample table shows roughly 2,500,000 clones, and 90% to 95% are seen once. 0.36% of the sample is held by the ten biggest clonotypes.

The TCR originated in a young man in good health. Some clones in this sample may be carry-over from other donors' samples. The sample taken for sequencing was naive CD4+ T cells from PBMCs. Taken with the paper, the label for cell subset or site translates to: CD45RA+ positively selected. The V and J segments used are TRBV27 and TRBJ2-7; the D gene remains uncertain. The CDR3 here reads CASSLAPYEQYF. The DNA sequence follows: TGTGCCAGCAGTTTAGCCCCTTACGAGCAGTACTTC.